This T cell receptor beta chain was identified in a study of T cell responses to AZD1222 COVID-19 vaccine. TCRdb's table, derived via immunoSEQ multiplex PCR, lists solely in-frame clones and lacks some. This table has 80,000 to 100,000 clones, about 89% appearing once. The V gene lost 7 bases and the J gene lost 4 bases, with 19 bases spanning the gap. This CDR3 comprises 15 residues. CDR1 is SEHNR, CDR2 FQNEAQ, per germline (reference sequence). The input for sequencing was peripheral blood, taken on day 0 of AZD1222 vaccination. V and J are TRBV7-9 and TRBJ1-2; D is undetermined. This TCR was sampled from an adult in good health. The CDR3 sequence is CASTKARAEIYGYTF. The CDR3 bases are TGTGCCAGCACCAAAGCTCGGGCGGAGATCTATGGCTACACCTTC.